In this sample, the clone carrying this T cell receptor beta chain turned up a few times. Via MiXCR, TCRdb re-called the 5' RACE reads, giving one row per CDR3 protein. The sample consists of 300,000 to 350,000 distinct CDR3 sequences, around 15% of them appearing once. These data originate in a study of T-cell memory formation after mild COVID-19. The germline CDR1 and CDR2 sequences are SGDLS and YYNGEE. This CDR3 region has 16 residues. The V and J ends lost 2 bases and 4 bases respectively, with 18 bases between them. This chain uses TRBV9 with TRBJ2-5; weak D call: TRBD1 (6 bases). Sequencing was done on a sample of PBMCs or a T cell subset sorted from them (not recorded which). The receptor comes from a young man who had mild COVID-19 (a few samples of this study predate the infection). Cell type and time point are not known. CDR3 nucleotide sequence: TGTGCCAGCAGCGTGCTCGTAGGGGGAAGCCGAGAGACCCAGTACTTC. Its translation: CASSVLVGGSRETQYF.